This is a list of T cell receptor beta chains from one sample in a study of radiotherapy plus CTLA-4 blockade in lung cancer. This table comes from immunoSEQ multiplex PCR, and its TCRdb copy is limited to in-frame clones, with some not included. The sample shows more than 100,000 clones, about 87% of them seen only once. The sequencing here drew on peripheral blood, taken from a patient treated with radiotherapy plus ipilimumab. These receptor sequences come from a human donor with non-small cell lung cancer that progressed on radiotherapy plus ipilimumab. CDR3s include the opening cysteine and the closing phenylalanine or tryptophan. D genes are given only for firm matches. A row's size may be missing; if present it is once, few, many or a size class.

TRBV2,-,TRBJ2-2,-,TGTGCCAGCAGTGTAATACAGGGATCGGACACCGGGGAGCTGTTTTTT,CASSVIQGSDTGELFF
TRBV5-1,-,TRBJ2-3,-,TGCGCCAGCAGCTTGGTTGGGAGTTCCGCGCGGCGCACAGATACGCAGTATTTT,CASSLVGSSARRTDTQYF
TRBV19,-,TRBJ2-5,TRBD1,TGTGCCAGTAGTGCGGGACAGGGAACCCAAGAGACCCAGTACTTC,CASSAGQGTQETQYF
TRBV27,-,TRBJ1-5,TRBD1,TGTGCCAGCAGTCACTCGGGACAGATAACTAGATCCAATCAGCCCCAGCATTTT,CASSHSGQITRSNQPQHF
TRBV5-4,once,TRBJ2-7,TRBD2,TGTGCCAGCAGCCCCGGGACTAGCACCGCCTACGAGCAGTACTTC,CASSPGTSTAYEQYF
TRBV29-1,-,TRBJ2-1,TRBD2,TGCAGCGACCGTTGGACTAGCGGGAGTGAAAGGCGGAATGAGCAGTTCTTC,CSDRWTSGSERRNEQFF
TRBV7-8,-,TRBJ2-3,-,TGTGCCAGCAGCTTAGTAAGGGGGTGGAACACAGATACGCAGTATTTT,CASSLVRGWNTDTQYF
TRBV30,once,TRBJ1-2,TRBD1,TGTGCCCAGGACAGGGGTCCTTATGGCTACACCTTC,CAQDRGPYGYTF
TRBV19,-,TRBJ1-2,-,TGTGCCAGTAGTATAGTGGGCAGGCAGAACTATGGCTACACCTTC,CASSIVGRQNYGYTF
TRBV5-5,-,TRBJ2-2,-,TGTGCCAGCAGCTTGGTAGGAAACGGGGAGCTGTTTTTT,CASSLVGNGELFF
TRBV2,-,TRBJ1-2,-,TGTGCCAGCAGTGCCGGTTTGGTGGGGGAAAAAGATGGCTACACCTTC,CASSAGLVGEKDGYTF
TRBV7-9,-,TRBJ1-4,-,TGTGCCAGTCAAGGCCAAGGGTCTAATGAAAAACTGTTTTTT,CASQGQGSNEKLFF
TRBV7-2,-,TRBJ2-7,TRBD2,TGTGCCAGCAGCTTATCAACGGGAGGCGAGTACGAGCAGTACTTC,CASSLSTGGEYEQYF
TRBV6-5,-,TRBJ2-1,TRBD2,TGTGCCAGCAAACCGGGACTAGGATCGGATGAGCAGTTCTTC,CASKPGLGSDEQFF
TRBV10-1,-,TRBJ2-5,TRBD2,TGCGCCAGCAGTCGGACTAGCATGGAGACCCAGTACTTC,CASSRTSMETQYF
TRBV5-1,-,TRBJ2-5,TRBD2,TGCGCCAGCGTCGGACTAGCGGGAGTAGAGACCCAGTACTTC,CASVGLAGVETQYF
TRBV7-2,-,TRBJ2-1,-,TGTGCCAGCAGCTTAGGCCTCTCCTACAATGAGCAGTTCTTC,CASSLGLSYNEQFF
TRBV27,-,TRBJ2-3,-,TGTGCCAGCAGGGGGGGACAACTAACAGGGGCAAAAGATACGCAGTATTTT,CASRGGQLTGAKDTQYF
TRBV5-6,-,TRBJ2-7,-,TGTGCCAGCAGCTTCGGACGCCCTCACGAGCAGTACTTC,CASSFGRPHEQYF
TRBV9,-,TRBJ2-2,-,TGTGCCAGCAGCGTTGGGGGTGCGAACACCGGGGAGCTGTTTTTT,CASSVGGANTGELFF
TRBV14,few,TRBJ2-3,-,TGTGCCAGCAAAGGGACACTGGTAACAGATACGCAGTATTTT,CASKGTLVTDTQYF
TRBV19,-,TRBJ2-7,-,TGTGCCAGTAGTATGGGCCGATTTCTGAGGGAGGACGAGCAGTACTTC,CASSMGRFLREDEQYF